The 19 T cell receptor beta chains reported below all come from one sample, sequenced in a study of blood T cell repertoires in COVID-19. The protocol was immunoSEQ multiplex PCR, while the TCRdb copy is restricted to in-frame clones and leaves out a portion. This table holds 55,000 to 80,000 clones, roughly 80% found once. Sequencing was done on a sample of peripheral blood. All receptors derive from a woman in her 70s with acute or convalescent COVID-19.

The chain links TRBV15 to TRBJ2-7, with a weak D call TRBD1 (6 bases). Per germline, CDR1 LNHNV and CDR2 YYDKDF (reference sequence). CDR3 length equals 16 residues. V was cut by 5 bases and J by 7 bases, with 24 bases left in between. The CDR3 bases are TGTGCCACCAGCCGAGCCGGCCACCAACAGGGAGATGAGCAGTACTTC. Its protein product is CATSRAGHQQGDEQYF.

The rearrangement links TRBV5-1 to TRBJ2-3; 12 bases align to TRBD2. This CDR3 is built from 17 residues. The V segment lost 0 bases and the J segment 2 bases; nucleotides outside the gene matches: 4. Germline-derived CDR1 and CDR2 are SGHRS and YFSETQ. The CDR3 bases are TGCGCCAGCAGCTTGGGTCTAGCGGGAGGGACCACAGATACGCAGTATTTT. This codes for CASSLGLAGGTTDTQYF.

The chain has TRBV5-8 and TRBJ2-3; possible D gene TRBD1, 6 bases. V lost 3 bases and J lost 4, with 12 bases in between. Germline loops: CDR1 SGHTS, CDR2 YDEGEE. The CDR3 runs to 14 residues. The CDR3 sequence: CASSSGQKADTQYF. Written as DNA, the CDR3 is TGTGCCAGCAGCTCAGGACAGAAGGCAGATACGCAGTATTTT.

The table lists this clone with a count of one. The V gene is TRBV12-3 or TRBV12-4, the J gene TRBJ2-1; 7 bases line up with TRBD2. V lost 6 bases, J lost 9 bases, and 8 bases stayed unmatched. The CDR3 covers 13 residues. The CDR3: CASRAGLGPEQFF. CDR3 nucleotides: TGTGCCAGCAGGGCCGGACTAGGCCCTGAGCAGTTCTTC.

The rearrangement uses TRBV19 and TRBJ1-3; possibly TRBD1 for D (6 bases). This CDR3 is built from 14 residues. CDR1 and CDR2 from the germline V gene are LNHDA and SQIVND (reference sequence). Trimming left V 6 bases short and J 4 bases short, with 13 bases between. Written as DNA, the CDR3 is TGTGCCAGTAGCCTGACAGGCCAAGGAAACACCATATATTTT. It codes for CASSLTGQGNTIYF. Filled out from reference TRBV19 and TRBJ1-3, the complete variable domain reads DGGITQSPKYLFRKEGQNVTLSCEQNLNHDAMYWYRQDPGQGLRLIYYSQIVNDFQKGDIAEGYSVSREKKESFPLTVTSAQKNPTAFYLCASSLTGQGNTIYFGEGSWLTVV.

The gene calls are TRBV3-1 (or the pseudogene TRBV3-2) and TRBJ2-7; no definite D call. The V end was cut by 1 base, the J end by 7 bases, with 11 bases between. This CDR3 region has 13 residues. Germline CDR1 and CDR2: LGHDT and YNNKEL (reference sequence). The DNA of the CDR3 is TGTGCCAGCAGCCAAGCGCCTCTCGGGGAGCAGTACTTC. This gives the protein CASSQAPLGEQYF.

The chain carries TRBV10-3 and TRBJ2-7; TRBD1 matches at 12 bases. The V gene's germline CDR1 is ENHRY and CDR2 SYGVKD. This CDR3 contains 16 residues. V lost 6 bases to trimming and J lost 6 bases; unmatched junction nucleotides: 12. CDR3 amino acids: CAIRPQAGTGGAEQYF. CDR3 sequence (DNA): TGTGCCATCAGACCACAGGCCGGGACAGGGGGCGCCGAGCAGTACTTC.

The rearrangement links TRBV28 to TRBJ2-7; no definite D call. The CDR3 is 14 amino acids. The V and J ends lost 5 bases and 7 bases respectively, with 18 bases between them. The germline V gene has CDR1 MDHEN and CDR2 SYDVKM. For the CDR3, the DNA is TGTGCCAGCAGTCAAATGGCCCCCACAGAAGAGCAGTACTTC. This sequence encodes CASSQMAPTEEQYF.

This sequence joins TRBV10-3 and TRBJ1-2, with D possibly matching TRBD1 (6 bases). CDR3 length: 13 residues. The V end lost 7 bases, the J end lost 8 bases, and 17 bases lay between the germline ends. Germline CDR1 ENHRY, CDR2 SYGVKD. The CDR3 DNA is TGTGCCATCACCGGGGGGCTCTGGCCCGGCTACACCTTC. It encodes CAITGGLWPGYTF.

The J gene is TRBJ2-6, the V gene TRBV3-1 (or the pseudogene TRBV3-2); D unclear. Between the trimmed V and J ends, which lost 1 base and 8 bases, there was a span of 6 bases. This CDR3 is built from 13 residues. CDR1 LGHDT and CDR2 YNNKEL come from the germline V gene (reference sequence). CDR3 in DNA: TGTGCCAGCAGCCAAGGTAATTCCAACGTCCTGACTTTC. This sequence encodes CASSQGNSNVLTF.

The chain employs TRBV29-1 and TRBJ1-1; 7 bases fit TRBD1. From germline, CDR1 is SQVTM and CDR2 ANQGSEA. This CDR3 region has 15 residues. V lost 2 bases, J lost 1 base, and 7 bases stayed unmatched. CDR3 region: CSVEPAGQKNTEAFF. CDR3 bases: TGCAGCGTTGAACCTGCGGGACAGAAGAACACTGAAGCTTTCTTT.

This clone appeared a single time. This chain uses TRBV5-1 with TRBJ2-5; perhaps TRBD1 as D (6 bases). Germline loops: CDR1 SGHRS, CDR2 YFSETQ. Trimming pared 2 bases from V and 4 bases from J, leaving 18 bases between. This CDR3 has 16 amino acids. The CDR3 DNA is TGCGCCAGCAGCTTACAGGTGTTGGGGGCGGGAGAGACCCAGTACTTC. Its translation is CASSLQVLGAGETQYF.

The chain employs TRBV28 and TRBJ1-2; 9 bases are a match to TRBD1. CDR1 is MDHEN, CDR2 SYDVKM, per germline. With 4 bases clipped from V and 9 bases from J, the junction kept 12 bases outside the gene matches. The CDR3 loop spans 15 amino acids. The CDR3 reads CASSSPGQGLESYTF. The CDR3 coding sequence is TGTGCCAGCAGTTCACCGGGACAGGGCCTCGAGAGCTACACCTTC.

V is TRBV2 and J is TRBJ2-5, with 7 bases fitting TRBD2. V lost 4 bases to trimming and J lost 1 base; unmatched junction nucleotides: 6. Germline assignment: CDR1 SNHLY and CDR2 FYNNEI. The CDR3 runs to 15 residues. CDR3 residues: CASSAIAGLQETQYF. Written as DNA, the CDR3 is TGTGCCAGCAGTGCTATAGCGGGCCTCCAAGAGACCCAGTACTTC.

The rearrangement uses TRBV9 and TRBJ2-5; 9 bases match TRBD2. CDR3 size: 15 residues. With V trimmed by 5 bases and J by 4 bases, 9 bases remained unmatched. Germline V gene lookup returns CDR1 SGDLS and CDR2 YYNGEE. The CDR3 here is CASSGSGGFGETQYF. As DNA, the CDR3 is TGTGCCAGCAGTGGTAGCGGGGGATTCGGAGAGACCCAGTACTTC.

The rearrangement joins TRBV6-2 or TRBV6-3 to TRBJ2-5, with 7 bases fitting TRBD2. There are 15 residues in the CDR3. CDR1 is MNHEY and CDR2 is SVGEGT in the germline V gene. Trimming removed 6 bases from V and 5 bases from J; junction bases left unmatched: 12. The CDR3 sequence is CASSFRSGREETQYF. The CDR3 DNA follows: TGTGCCAGCAGCTTCCGGTCGGGGAGGGAGGAGACCCAGTACTTC.

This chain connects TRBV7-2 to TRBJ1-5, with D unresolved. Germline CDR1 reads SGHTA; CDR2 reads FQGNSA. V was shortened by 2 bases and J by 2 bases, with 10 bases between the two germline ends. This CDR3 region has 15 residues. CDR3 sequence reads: CASSLIWQGNQPQHF. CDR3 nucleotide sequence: TGTGCCAGCAGCTTAATCTGGCAGGGCAATCAGCCCCAGCATTTT.

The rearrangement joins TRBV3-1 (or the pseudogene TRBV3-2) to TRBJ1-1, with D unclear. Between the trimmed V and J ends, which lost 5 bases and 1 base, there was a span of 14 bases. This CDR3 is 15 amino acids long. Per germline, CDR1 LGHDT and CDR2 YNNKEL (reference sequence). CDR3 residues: CASSSQVVANTEAFF. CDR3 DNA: TGTGCCAGCAGCTCCCAGGTGGTGGCGAACACTGAAGCTTTCTTT.

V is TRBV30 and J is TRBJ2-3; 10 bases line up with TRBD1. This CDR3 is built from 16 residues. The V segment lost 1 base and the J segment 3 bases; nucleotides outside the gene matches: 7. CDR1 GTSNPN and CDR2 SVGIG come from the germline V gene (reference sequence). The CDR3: CAWSGGQGKETDTQYF. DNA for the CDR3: TGTGCCTGGAGTGGGGGACAGGGGAAAGAAACAGATACGCAGTATTTT.